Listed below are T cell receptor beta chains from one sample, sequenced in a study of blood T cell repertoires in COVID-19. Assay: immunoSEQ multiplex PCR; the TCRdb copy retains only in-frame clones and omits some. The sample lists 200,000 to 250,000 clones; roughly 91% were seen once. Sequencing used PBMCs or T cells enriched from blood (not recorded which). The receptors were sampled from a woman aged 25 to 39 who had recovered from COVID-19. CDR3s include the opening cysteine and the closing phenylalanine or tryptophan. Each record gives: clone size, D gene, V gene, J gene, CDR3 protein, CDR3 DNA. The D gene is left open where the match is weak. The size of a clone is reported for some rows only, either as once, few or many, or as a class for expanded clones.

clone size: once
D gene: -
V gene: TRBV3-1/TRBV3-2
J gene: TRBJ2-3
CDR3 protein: CASSQLGGTDTQYF
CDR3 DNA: TGTGCCAGCAGCCAATTGGGCGGCACAGATACGCAGTATTTT

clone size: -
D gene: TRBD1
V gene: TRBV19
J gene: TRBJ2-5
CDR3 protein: CASSPRDRPETQYF
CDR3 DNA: TGTGCCAGTAGTCCTCGGGACAGGCCCGAGACCCAGTACTTC

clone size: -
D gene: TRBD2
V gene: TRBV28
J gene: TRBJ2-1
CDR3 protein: CASRYRGREGENEQFF
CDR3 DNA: TGTGCCAGCAGGTACCGCGGGCGGGAGGGCGAAAATGAGCAGTTCTTC

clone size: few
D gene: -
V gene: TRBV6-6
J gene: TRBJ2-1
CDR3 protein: CASNLQGSYNEQFF
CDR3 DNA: TGTGCCAGCAACCTCCAGGGCTCCTACAATGAGCAGTTCTTC

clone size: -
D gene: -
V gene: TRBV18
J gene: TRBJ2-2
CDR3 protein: CASSWRQENPGGELFF
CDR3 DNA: TGTGCCAGCTCCTGGAGACAGGAGAACCCAGGCGGGGAGCTGTTTTTT

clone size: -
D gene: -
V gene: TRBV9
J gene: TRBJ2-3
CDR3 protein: CASSVGLSGSTDTQYF
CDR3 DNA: TGTGCCAGCAGCGTAGGCTTATCCGGGAGCACAGATACGCAGTATTTT

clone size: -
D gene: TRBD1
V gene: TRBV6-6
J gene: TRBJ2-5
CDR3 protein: CASSVDREEGTQYF
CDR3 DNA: TGTGCCAGCAGTGTCGACAGGGAAGAAGGGACCCAGTACTTC

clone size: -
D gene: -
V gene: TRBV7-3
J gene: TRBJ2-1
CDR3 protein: CASSLTVGQENEQFF
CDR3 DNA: TGTGCCAGCAGCTTAACGGTGGGACAAGAGAATGAGCAGTTCTTC

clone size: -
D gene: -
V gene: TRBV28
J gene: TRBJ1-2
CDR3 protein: CASSSTANYGYTF
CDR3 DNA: TGTGCCAGCAGTTCGACAGCAAACTATGGCTACACCTTC

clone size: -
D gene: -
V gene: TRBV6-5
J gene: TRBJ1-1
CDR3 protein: CASSRGTANTEAFF
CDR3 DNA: TGTGCCAGCAGTAGGGGTACAGCGAACACTGAAGCTTTCTTT

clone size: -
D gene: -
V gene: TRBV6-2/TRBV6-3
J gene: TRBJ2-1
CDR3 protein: CASSLATGTVLSSAEFF
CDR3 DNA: TGTGCCAGCAGCTTAGCAACCGGGACAGTCCTCTCTAGCGCTGAGTTCTTC

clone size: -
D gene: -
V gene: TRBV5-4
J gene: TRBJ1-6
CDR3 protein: CASSLGGFSYNSPLHF
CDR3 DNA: TGTGCCAGCAGCTTAGGGGGATTCTCCTATAATTCACCCCTCCACTTT

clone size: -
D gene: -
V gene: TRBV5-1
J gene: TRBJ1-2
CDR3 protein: CASSLEPLSYGYTF
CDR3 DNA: TGCGCCAGCAGCTTGGAACCCCTCAGCTATGGCTACACCTTC

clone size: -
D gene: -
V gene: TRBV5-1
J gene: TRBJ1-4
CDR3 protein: CASSLGSGITEKLFF
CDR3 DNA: TGCGCCAGCAGCTTAGGAAGCGGCATAACGGAAAAACTGTTTTTT

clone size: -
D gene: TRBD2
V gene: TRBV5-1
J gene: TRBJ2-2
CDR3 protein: CASSGLANTGELFF
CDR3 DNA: TGCGCCAGCTCAGGACTAGCGAACACCGGGGAGCTGTTTTTT

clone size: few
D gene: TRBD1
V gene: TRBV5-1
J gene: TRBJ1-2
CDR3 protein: CASSLRQGLNYGYTF
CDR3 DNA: TGCGCCAGCAGCCTAAGACAGGGCCTTAACTATGGCTACACCTTC

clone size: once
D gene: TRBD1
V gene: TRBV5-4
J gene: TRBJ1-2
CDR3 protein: CASSPGTATNYGYTF
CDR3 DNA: TGTGCCAGCAGCCCCGGGACAGCTACTAACTATGGCTACACCTTC

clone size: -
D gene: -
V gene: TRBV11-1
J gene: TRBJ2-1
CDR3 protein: CASSPGLGSYNEQFF
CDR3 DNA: TGTGCCAGCAGCCCCGGACTGGGCTCCTACAATGAGCAGTTCTTC

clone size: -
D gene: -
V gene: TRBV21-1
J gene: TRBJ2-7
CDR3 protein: CASSKACETEPTYEQYF
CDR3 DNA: TGTGCCAGCAGCAAAGCTTGTGAGACAGAGCCAACCTACGAGCAGTACTTC

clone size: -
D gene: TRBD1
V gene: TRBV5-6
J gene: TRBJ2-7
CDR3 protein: CASSSLDRWSYEQYF
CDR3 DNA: TGTGCCAGCAGTTCCTTGGACAGGTGGTCCTACGAGCAGTACTTC

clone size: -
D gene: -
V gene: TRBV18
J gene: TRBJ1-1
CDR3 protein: CASSPQGYTEAFF
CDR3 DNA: TGTGCCAGCTCACCCCAGGGTTACACTGAAGCTTTCTTT

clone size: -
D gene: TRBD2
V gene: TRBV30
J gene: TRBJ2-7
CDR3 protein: CAYTLAGGSIEQYF
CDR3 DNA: TGTGCCTACACACTAGCGGGAGGGTCTATCGAGCAGTACTTC

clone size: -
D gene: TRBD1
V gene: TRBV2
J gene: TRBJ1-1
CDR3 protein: CASSASLTGGNTEAFF
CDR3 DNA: TGTGCCAGCAGTGCCTCTTTGACAGGGGGGAACACTGAAGCTTTCTTT

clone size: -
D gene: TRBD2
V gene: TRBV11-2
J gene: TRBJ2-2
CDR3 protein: CASTDSGTRSTGELFF
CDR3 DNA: TGTGCCAGCACCGACTCCGGGACTAGGTCCACCGGGGAGCTGTTTTTT